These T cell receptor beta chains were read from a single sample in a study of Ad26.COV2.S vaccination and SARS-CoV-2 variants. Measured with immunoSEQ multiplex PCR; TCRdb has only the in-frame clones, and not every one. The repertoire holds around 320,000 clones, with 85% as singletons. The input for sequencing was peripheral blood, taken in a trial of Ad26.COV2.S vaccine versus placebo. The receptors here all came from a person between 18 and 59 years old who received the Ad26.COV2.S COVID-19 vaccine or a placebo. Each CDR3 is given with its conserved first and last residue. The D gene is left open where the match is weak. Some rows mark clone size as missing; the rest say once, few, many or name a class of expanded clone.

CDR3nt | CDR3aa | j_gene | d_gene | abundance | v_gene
TGTGCCAGCACCTCACTCAAGCACGGATCTAACTATGGCTACACCTTC | CASTSLKHGSNYGYTF | TRBJ1-2 | - | - | TRBV27
TGTGCCAGCAGCTTGAGGGGAAGCTACGAGCAGTACTTC | CASSLRGSYEQYF | TRBJ2-7 | - | - | TRBV5-4
TGTGCCAGCTGTTTCTCGGCGGGTAAAAAGGACTACGAGCAGTACTTC | CASCFSAGKKDYEQYF | TRBJ2-7 | - | - | TRBV6-5
TGTGCCAGCAGCACAATGAACACTGAAGCTTTCTTT | CASSTMNTEAFF | TRBJ1-1 | - | - | TRBV6-5
TGTGCCAGCAGCTTCTTGGGACAAAACTACGAGCAGTACTTC | CASSFLGQNYEQYF | TRBJ2-7 | - | - | TRBV11-2
TGTGCCAGCAGTGATGGGGGAGAGGTGGGAGGCTACACCTTC | CASSDGGEVGGYTF | TRBJ1-2 | - | - | TRBV6-1
TGCGCCAGCAGCCACGGGGGGTCGAGGACCGGGGAGCTGTTTTTT | CASSHGGSRTGELFF | TRBJ2-2 | TRBD2 | - | TRBV5-1
TGTGCCAGCAGTTTGGGGACAGGGATAAGCTCCTACAATGAGCAGTTCTTC | CASSLGTGISSYNEQFF | TRBJ2-1 | TRBD1 | - | TRBV28
TGTGCCAGCAGTGGGACAGGGGTAAAACTGTTTTTT | CASSGTGVKLFF | TRBJ1-4 | TRBD1 | - | TRBV2
TGTGCCAGCAGCTTAACGTTCGGCTACGAGCAGTACTTC | CASSLTFGYEQYF | TRBJ2-7 | - | once | TRBV7-3
TGTGCCAGCAGCGTAGACCATAGCGGGGGGGCCAATGAGCAGTTCTTC | CASSVDHSGGANEQFF | TRBJ2-1 | TRBD2 | - | TRBV9
TGTGCCAGCAGTTTGGAGATCAACTATGGCTACACCTTC | CASSLEINYGYTF | TRBJ1-2 | - | - | TRBV12-3/TRBV12-4
TGCGCCAGCAGCACGACAGGTTTGAGCGCAGATACGCAGTATTTT | CASSTTGLSADTQYF | TRBJ2-3 | - | once | TRBV5-1
TGTGCCACCAGCAGAGCCCCAGGGGGCCGCTATGGCTACACCTTC | CATSRAPGGRYGYTF | TRBJ1-2 | TRBD1 | - | TRBV15
TGTGCCAGCAGTTTATACGGAGAGGGTCATGGCTACACCTTC | CASSLYGEGHGYTF | TRBJ1-2 | - | few | TRBV27
TGTGCCAGCAGGGCACAGGGGGCGCATGGCTACACCTTC | CASRAQGAHGYTF | TRBJ1-2 | TRBD1 | - | TRBV6-5
TGTGCCAGCACCCGCGAGACGAACAGGGGGCGGGAGACCCAGTACTTC | CASTRETNRGRETQYF | TRBJ2-5 | TRBD1 | - | TRBV2
TGTGCCAGCAGTGAAACTAGCGGGGTCTACAATGAGCAGTTCTTC | CASSETSGVYNEQFF | TRBJ2-1 | TRBD2 | - | TRBV6-1
TGTGCCACCTCAGGACGGGGCACCGGGGAGCTGTTTTTT | CATSGRGTGELFF | TRBJ2-2 | - | - | TRBV24-1
TGCGCCAGCCGGGGGGCCATAGTAGGGGAGGGGTTCTTC | CASRGAIVGEGFF | TRBJ2-1 | - | - | TRBV10-1
TGTGCCAGCAGCCCTACCTGGGAGGCTAGCTCCTACGAGCAGTACTTC | CASSPTWEASSYEQYF | TRBJ2-7 | - | once | TRBV5-5
TGCGCCAGCAGCGGTACAGGGGGCTCGTACGAGCAGTACTTC | CASSGTGGSYEQYF | TRBJ2-7 | TRBD1 | - | TRBV5-1
TGTGCCAGCAGCTCGGACAGGACGATAGGAGCTTTCTTT | CASSSDRTIGAFF | TRBJ1-1 | TRBD1 | - | TRBV7-2
TGTGCCAGCAGAACGACAGCGCTTGCAATGTGGTACTTC | CASRTTALAMWYF | TRBJ2-7 | - | - | TRBV6-5
TGTGCCAGCAGCTTAGCGGTCAGGGGTCGGGCTGAAGCTTTCTTT | CASSLAVRGRAEAFF | TRBJ1-1 | - | - | TRBV7-6
TGTGCCAGCAGCTTAGCCATCGGCACCGGGGAGCTGTTTTTT | CASSLAIGTGELFF | TRBJ2-2 | - | - | TRBV7-9
TGTGCCACGAAGACGGACTATTACGAGCAGTACTTC | CATKTDYYEQYF | TRBJ2-7 | - | - | TRBV6-5
TGTGCCAGAAAGGGGAGGAAAGATAATTCACCCCTCCACTTT | CARKGRKDNSPLHF | TRBJ1-6 | - | few | TRBV5-3
TGTGCCAGCAGTTCCCCCAGGGGCACCGGTGGGGACTATGGCTACACCTTC | CASSSPRGTGGDYGYTF | TRBJ1-2 | - | few | TRBV28
TGTGCCAGCAGCTTGGCACAAGGGGGCTACTATGGCTACACCTTC | CASSLAQGGYYGYTF | TRBJ1-2 | TRBD1 | - | TRBV5-5
TGTGCCAGCAGCTTACCAGGGATGATCTATGGCTACACCTTC | CASSLPGMIYGYTF | TRBJ1-2 | - | - | TRBV7-2
TGTGCCAGCAGGAGGGGAGGAGAATCCTACGAGCAGTACTTC | CASRRGGESYEQYF | TRBJ2-7 | - | - | TRBV6-6
TGTGCCAGCAGCCCCCATCGGACAGGGTTGGAGACCCAGTACTTC | CASSPHRTGLETQYF | TRBJ2-5 | TRBD1 | - | TRBV3-1/TRBV3-2
TGTGCCAGCAGTTTATCTGGTTTAAATGAAAAACTGTTTTTT | CASSLSGLNEKLFF | TRBJ1-4 | - | - | TRBV28
TGCGCCAGCAGCCCGGACAGGGGGCGGGTTTTTGGGGCCAACGTCCTGACTTTC | CASSPDRGRVFGANVLTF | TRBJ2-6 | TRBD1 | - | TRBV5-1
TGTGCCAGCAGCGTAGGGCGTATTATGGGCACTGAAGCTTTCTTT | CASSVGRIMGTEAFF | TRBJ1-1 | - | many | TRBV9
TGTGCCAGCAATAAAAGGGGGAACACTGAAGCTTTCTTT | CASNKRGNTEAFF | TRBJ1-1 | - | - | TRBV27
TGCGCCAGCAGCTTGGGCCAGTCGGGGGAGACCCAGTACTTC | CASSLGQSGETQYF | TRBJ2-5 | - | - | TRBV5-1
TGTGCCAGCCTGGAGGGACAGGGAGTCACTGAAGCTTTCTTT | CASLEGQGVTEAFF | TRBJ1-1 | TRBD1 | once | TRBV6-5
TGTGCCAGCAGTTTGAGGGGGGGCATTCCCTACGAGCAGTACTTC | CASSLRGGIPYEQYF | TRBJ2-7 | - | - | TRBV27